The clone carrying this T cell receptor (beta chain) showed up just a few times. What it binds is unknown. These data come from a study of T-cell memory formation after mild COVID-19. Study-wide context: Each donor largely had its own TCR clusters. Study observations and caveats: CD4+ contracting clones lay mainly in CM and EM, CD8+ ones in EMRA. The second-wave clones peaking on day 37 were not confirmed as SARS-CoV-2-specific. Some SARS-CoV-2-responding clones were already detected in memory before infection.

The CDR3 loop spans 15 amino acids. The V and J ends lost 0 bases and 1 base respectively, with 10 bases between them. Germline-derived CDR1 and CDR2 are SNHLY and FYNNEI. MiXCR, applied by TCRdb to the 5' RACE reads, yields one record per CDR3 protein. The profile covers 470,000 or so distinct CDR3 sequences, with around 25% appearing a single time and 9.5% to 15% taken by the ten largest. The sequencing sample was made of PBMCs or a T cell subset sorted from them (not recorded which). This receptor was taken from an adult woman who had mild COVID-19 (a few samples of this study predate the infection). Cell type and time point are not known. The chain employs TRBV2 and TRBJ2-7; D is perhaps TRBD1 (5 bases). CDR3 sequence (DNA): TGTGCCAGCAGTGAAGCCGGCAGGGCTTCCTACGAGCAGTACTTC. It codes for CASSEAGRASYEQYF.